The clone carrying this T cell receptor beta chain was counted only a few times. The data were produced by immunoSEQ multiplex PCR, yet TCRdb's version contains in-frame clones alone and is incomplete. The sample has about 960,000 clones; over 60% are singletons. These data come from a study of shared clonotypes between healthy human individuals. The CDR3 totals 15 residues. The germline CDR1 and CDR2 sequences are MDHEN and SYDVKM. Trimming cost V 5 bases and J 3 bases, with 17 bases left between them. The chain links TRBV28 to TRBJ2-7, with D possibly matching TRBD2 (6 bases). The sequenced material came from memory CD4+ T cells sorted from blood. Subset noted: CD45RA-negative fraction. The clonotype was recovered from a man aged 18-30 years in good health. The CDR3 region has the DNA TGTGCCAGCAGTACTTACGGGACTTCTAACTACGAGCAGTACTTC. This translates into CASSTYGTSNYEQYF. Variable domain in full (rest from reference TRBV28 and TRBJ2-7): DVKVTQSSRYLVKRTGEKVFLECVQDMDHENMFWYRQDPGLGLRLIYFSYDVKMKEKGDIPEGYSVSREKKERFSLILESASTNQTSMYLCASSTYGTSNYEQYFGPGTRLTVT.